This is a list of T cell receptor beta chains from one sample in a study of shared clonotypes between healthy human individuals. Some clones are missing from TCRdb's copy, which holds only in-frame ones; the method was immunoSEQ multiplex PCR. The profile shows about 2,500,000 clones, approximately 92% of them singletons. The sequenced material came from naive CD4+ T cells sorted from blood. These receptors originate from a man between 18 and 35 years old in good health. The CDR3 runs from the conserved cysteine through the conserved F or W. D genes are given only for firm matches. Size tells how often a clone was seen (once, few, many) or the class of an expanded clone, and some rows leave it out.

v_gene	abundance	j_gene	d_gene	CDR3nt	CDR3aa
TRBV30	.	TRBJ2-6	TRBD2	TGTGCCTGGAAGAGTACGAGCGGGAGGTCTGGGGCCAACGTCCTGACTTTC	CAWKSTSGRSGANVLTF
TRBV25-1	.	TRBJ2-7	.	TGTGCCAGCAGTGAATATAGAGGGGGGGCCTACGAGCAGTACTTC	CASSEYRGGAYEQYF
TRBV5-1	.	TRBJ1-2	.	TGCGCCAGCAGCACCGGGATCGGCGACTATGGCTACACCTTC	CASSTGIGDYGYTF
TRBV2	.	TRBJ2-3	.	TGTGCCAGCAGTGAAAGCAGGTCGGGGGATACGCAGTATTTT	CASSESRSGDTQYF
TRBV10-3	.	TRBJ2-1	.	TGTGCCATCAGTGAGGGTGGGACCATAACCTACAATGAGCAGTTCTTC	CAISEGGTITYNEQFF
TRBV30	.	TRBJ1-4	TRBD1	TGTGCCTGGAGTGTGATGTCCGGGACAGAGACCGAAAAACTGTTTTTT	CAWSVMSGTETEKLFF
TRBV7-7	few	TRBJ2-1	.	TGTGCTAGCAGCTTAACTGACAGAAGCAATGAGCAGTTCTTC	CASSLTDRSNEQFF
TRBV6-1	.	TRBJ2-2	TRBD1	TGTGCCAGCAGAAAGGCGGGACAGGCTCCCGGGGAGCTGTTTTTT	CASRKAGQAPGELFF
TRBV28	few	TRBJ1-5	.	TGTGCCAGCTCCACGCCATGGGCGGGCAATCAGCCCCAGCATTTT	CASSTPWAGNQPQHF
TRBV7-8	.	TRBJ1-1	TRBD1	TGTGCCAGCAGAACGACAGGGGTCACTGAAGCTTTCTTT	CASRTTGVTEAFF
TRBV5-6	.	TRBJ2-1	.	TGTGCCAGCAGCTTTTTACAGGCCAGGGGAGGCAATGAGCAGTTCTTC	CASSFLQARGGNEQFF